The rows below give T cell receptor beta chains drawn from one sample of a study of graft-versus-host responses after intestinal transplantation. Sequencing was performed with immunoSEQ multiplex PCR; in TCRdb, only in-frame clones are kept and a portion is missing. The sample includes 80,000 or so clones, roughly 90% of them seen just once. The source material was PBMCs, sampled 98 days after intestinal transplantation. These receptors all stem from a human patient who received an intestinal transplant, so some T cells may come from the graft donor. CDR3s leave out the opening cysteine and the closing phenylalanine or tryptophan. The D gene is left open where the match is weak.

TRBV6-6	.	11	TRBJ1-1	ASRDPPIGEAF
TRBV7-3	.	13	TRBJ2-7	ASSLYGGQSYEQY
TRBV19	.	12	TRBJ2-7	ASSMERSSYEQY
TRBV28	.	13	TRBJ2-1	ASSLVATNYNEQF
TRBV6-4	.	15	TRBJ1-5	ANKPSVEILSNQPQH
TRBV6-4	TRBD2	11	TRBJ2-2	ATLSGDTGELF
TRBV7-9	TRBD1	13	TRBJ2-3	ASSYPGQGTDTQY
TRBV7-9	.	12	TRBJ1-5	ASSPGYSNQPQH
TRBV19	.	16	TRBJ1-5	ASSIDAGAVYSNQPQH
TRBV5-1	TRBD1	12	TRBJ2-3	ASSPGQGEDTQY
TRBV18	.	12	TRBJ1-5	ASSPPESNQPQH
TRBV20-1	.	9	TRBJ1-2	SARKGYGYT
TRBV4-1	TRBD1	13	TRBJ2-7	ASSQEGTGLSEQY
TRBV5-7	TRBD1	14	TRBJ2-1	ASSLVDRSSYNEQF
TRBV10-3	.	9	TRBJ2-7	AISGDYEQY
TRBV9	.	13	TRBJ1-5	ASSVGRGGNQPQH
TRBV10-3	.	11	TRBJ1-2	AISEGGSYGYT
TRBV6-5	TRBD2	13	TRBJ2-7	ASRLAGGMGYEQY
TRBV7-6	TRBD1	13	TRBJ2-1	ASSLPGTGENEQF
TRBV4-1	TRBD1	15	TRBJ2-3	ASSPATTGLSTDTQY
TRBV6-5	TRBD1	12	TRBJ1-4	ASSPQGANEKLF
TRBV12-5	TRBD2	16	TRBJ2-7	ASGLGLAGKTLNYEQY
TRBV19	TRBD1	12	TRBJ2-7	ASTQGQGPYEQY
TRBV6-5	.	12	TRBJ1-1	ASSELPPNTEAF
TRBV7-9	.	13	TRBJ1-1	ASSLVSGPVGEAF
TRBV9	TRBD1	14	TRBJ2-2	ASSAPGQGDTGELF
TRBV20-1	.	9	TRBJ2-2	SASGTGELF
TRBV5-6	.	9	TRBJ1-2	ASSWTYGYT
TRBV28	TRBD2	20	TRBJ2-3	ASSLPSGLAGEGGSVTDTQY
TRBV4-1	.	12	TRBJ2-2	ASSQGPRWRELF
TRBV4-2	TRBD2	14	TRBJ2-1	ASSERTSGGYNEQF
TRBV5-4	TRBD2	13	TRBJ2-5	ASRRAGGRLETQY
TRBV4-3	.	11	TRBJ2-1	ASSQEQGNEQF
TRBV10-1	TRBD1	13	TRBJ1-6	ASSESGQYNSPLH
TRBV23-1	.	11	TRBJ1-3	TRAQGYGNTIY
TRBV7-9	.	13	TRBJ1-2	ASSFGREANYGYT
TRBV27	TRBD1	13	TRBJ1-2	ASSRGTDLNYGYT
TRBV4-2	TRBD1	15	TRBJ1-4	ASSQGGTAATNEKLF
TRBV6-1	TRBD1	15	TRBJ2-1	ASREVKTGGPYNEQF
TRBV5-1	.	13	TRBJ2-3	ASSLVGTIADTQY